This T cell receptor (beta chain) was documented in a study of shared clonotypes between healthy human individuals. Cells designated naive CD8 were CD45RO-negative and were positively selected for CCR7, with terminally differentiated effector memory CD45RA+ cells excluded. Only in-frame clones appear in the TCRdb table, and some are missing; sequencing was by immunoSEQ multiplex PCR. The profile covers millions of clones, with approximately 94% appearing a single time and about 1.1% taken by the ten largest. This CDR3 comprises 14 residues. Trimming removed 2 bases at V and 4 bases at J, with 9 bases between. Germline V gene data show CDR1 as SGHVS and CDR2 as FQNEAQ.

The chain uses TRBV7-8 and TRBJ1-3; D is unclear. This receptor was obtained from a man younger than 30 in good health. The sequencing sample was made of naive CD8+ T cells sorted from blood. CDR3 in amino acids: CASSLRVYGNTIYF. CDR3 bases: TGTGCCAGCAGCTTAAGAGTATACGGAAACACCATATATTTT.